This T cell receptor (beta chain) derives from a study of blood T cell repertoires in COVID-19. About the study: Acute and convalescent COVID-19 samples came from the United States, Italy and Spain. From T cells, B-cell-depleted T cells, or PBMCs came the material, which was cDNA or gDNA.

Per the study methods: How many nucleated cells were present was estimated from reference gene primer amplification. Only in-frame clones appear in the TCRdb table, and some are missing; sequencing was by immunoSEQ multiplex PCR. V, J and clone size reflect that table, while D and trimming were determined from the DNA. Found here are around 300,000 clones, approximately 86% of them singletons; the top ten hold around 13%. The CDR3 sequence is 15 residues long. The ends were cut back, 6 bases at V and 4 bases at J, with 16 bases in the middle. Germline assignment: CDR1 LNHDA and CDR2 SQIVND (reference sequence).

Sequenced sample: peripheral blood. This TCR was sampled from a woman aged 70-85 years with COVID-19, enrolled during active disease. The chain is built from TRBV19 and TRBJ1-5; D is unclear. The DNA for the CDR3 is TGTGCCAGTAGCATCGTGACGGCGGGGAATCAGCCCCAGCATTTT. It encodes CASSIVTAGNQPQHF.